This T cell receptor beta chain was captured by sequencing in a study of cytomegalovirus exposure and HLA in healthy donors. The PCR used 60 Vbeta and 13 Jbeta primers. Repertoires were generated with immunoSEQ multiplex PCR, while TCRdb's copy carries only in-frame clones and drops some. Recorded for this sample: roughly 190,000 clones. Germline V gene data show CDR1 as GTSNPN and CDR2 as SVGIG (reference sequence). This CDR3 is 16 amino acids long. Trimming took off 3 bases at V and 1 base at J, with 18 bases between the two ends. Sequencing input: PBMCs. The chain couples TRBV30 to TRBJ1-1; possibly TRBD1 for D (6 bases). The receptor was derived from a woman aged 18-29 years in good health and CMV-seropositive. DNA of the CDR3: TGTGCCTGGAGCGCACGGCTCAGGGGCGCGAACACTGAAGCTTTCTTT. It specifies CAWSARLRGANTEAFF.